These 4 T cell receptor beta chains were sequenced from one sample in a study of regulatory T cells in long-lasting Graves disease. Both iRepertoire HTBI primers and Arm-PCR of CDR3 regions were used to build the TCR beta libraries. TCRdb re-called the multiplex PCR reads through MiXCR, storing one row per CDR3 protein. The sample has fewer than 550,000 distinct CDR3 sequences; less than 20% are singletons. Noted time point: newly diagnosed GD, antithyroid drugs for less than 3 months. PBMCs were the source of the RNA used for TCR sequencing. These same records also appear under a second study, on T cells in Graves' hyperthyroidism and ophthalmopathy.

Here the sequenced sample was peripheral blood mononuclear cells (PBMCs), taken at new diagnosis, from a patient treated with antithyroid drugs. Every receptor here comes from a woman aged 18 to 35 with Graves disease.

For this clonotype: A read error is possible here, since a much larger clone lies one base away. The genes are TRBV6-5 and TRBJ1-5; D may be TRBD1 (5 bases). Germline V gene lookup returns CDR1 MNHEY and CDR2 SVGAGI. The CDR3 is made up of 15 amino acids. The CDR3 here is CASRYSGVGNQPQHF. CDR3 sequence (DNA): TGTGCCAGCAGATACTCGGGGGTGGGCAATCAGCCCCAGCATTTT.

In the case of this clonotype: This clone may be a read error of a much larger clone one base away. The chain combines TRBV6-2 or TRBV6-3 with TRBJ1-5, with unresolved D. V was clipped by 5 bases and J by 0 bases, with 14 bases between them. CDR1 and CDR2 (germline): MNHEY, SVGEGT. The CDR3 contains 16 residues. In DNA form, the CDR3 reads TGTGCCAGCAGTGAAGGACGGAGAGGTAGCAATCAGCCCCAGCATTTT. Protein product: CASSEGRRGSNQPQHF.

The gene calls are TRBV19 and TRBJ2-7; 7 bases fit TRBD1. V trimming: 2 bases; J trimming: 1 base; junction bases outside the gene matches: 14. The CDR3 covers 18 residues. CDR1 is LNHDA and CDR2 is SQIVND in the germline V gene (reference sequence). The CDR3: CASSIRTGGSSLSYEQYF. The DNA of the CDR3 is TGTGCCAGTAGTATACGGACAGGAGGCTCCTCTTTGTCCTACGAGCAGTACTTC.

The J gene is TRBJ1-4, the V gene TRBV5-1, with a possible D match to TRBD1 (5 bases). Germline V lookup: CDR1 SGHRS, CDR2 YFSETQ. The CDR3 covers 14 residues. V lost 2 bases to trimming and J lost 7 bases, with 12 bases between them. The CDR3 bases are TGCGCCAGCAGCTTTGGGGGGTTCTCTGAAAAACTGTTTTTT. As protein: CASSFGGFSEKLFF.